This TCR beta chain was found in a study of blood T cell repertoires in COVID-19. The wider study: PBMCs, B-cell-depleted T cells, or T cells provided the cDNA or gDNA that made up the material.

Per the original data handling: Estimation of nucleated cell counts was performed using reference gene primer amplification. Clones were read by immunoSEQ multiplex PCR, and TCRdb kept only the in-frame ones, dropping some. The V and J calls and the clone size are those of that table, but D and trimming were determined from the DNA. The table has 25,000 to 35,000 clones, roughly nine tenths seen once; the top ten hold 0.55%. Germline CDR1 and CDR2: LNHNV and YYDKDF (reference sequence). V gave up 5 bases and J gave up 6 bases; unmatched junction bases: 13. This CDR3 has 16 residues. Sequencing input: peripheral blood. The rearrangement joins TRBV15 to TRBJ2-1; TRBD1 agrees at 7 bases. This clonotype was sampled from a woman in her forties with active or convalescent COVID-19. The CDR3 loop is CATSPHLQGLGNEQFF. CDR3 nucleotides: TGTGCCACCAGCCCCCATCTACAGGGGCTGGGCAATGAGCAGTTCTTC.